Reported below is one T cell receptor beta chain. Germline V gene lookup returns CDR1 LNHDA and CDR2 SQIVND (reference sequence). J was trimmed by 0 bases and V by 7 bases; bases with no gene match: 11. The CDR3 spans 17 residues. The authors' processing: Nucleated cell number was recorded as an estimate derived from reference gene primer amplification. This table comes from immunoSEQ multiplex PCR, and its TCRdb copy is limited to in-frame clones, with some not included. That table gives V, J and clone size, and the DNA gave D and trimming. The repertoire holds approximately 54,000 clones, more than 75% seen once, with approximately 14% in the top ten. The data originate from a study of blood T cell repertoires in COVID-19. Overall study context: Some COVID-19 samples were acute and others convalescent; all came from the United States, Italy and Spain. Sources were T cells, B-cell-depleted T cells, or PBMCs; the material itself was cDNA or gDNA.

V and J are TRBV19 and TRBJ1-5; 8 bases line up with TRBD1. This receptor was obtained from a human donor in a cohort sampled during active COVID-19. Sample: peripheral blood. The CDR3 region has the DNA TGTGCCAGTACCCCTGGGACAGGTTCTTATAGCAATCAGCCCCAGCATTTT. As protein: CASTPGTGSYSNQPQHF.